The clone carrying this T cell receptor (beta chain) has a handful of counts. MiXCR, run by TCRdb on the 5' RACE reads, gives a single entry per CDR3 protein. Of around 300,000 distinct CDR3 sequences in the sample, about 20% were seen once. These data come from a study of CD8 T cells in ankylosing spondylitis. This TCR came from a female donor with ankylosing spondylitis or in good health (not recorded which). The sample consisted of blood, either unsorted or a sorted T cell fraction (not recorded which).

CDR3 coding DNA: TGTGCCAGCAGCGTAGAGCCCAACGGACTAGCGGGAGAGAGTGATACGCAGTATTTT. This encodes CASSVEPNGLAGESDTQYF. The chain couples TRBV9 to TRBJ2-3; 13 nucleotides align to TRBD2. Germline CDR1 and CDR2: SGDLS and YYNGEE. The J segment lost 6 bases and the V segment lost 0 bases, leaving 13 bases of the junction unmatched. The CDR3 sequence is 19 residues long.